What follows are 9 T cell receptor beta chains derived from one specimen sequenced in a study of beta chain features in type 1 diabetes. The sequenced template was cDNA made from the entire isolated RNA. The assay was immunoSEQ multiplex PCR, and TCRdb's table has in-frame clones only and misses some. This table holds about 660,000 clones, 11% to 15% found once. Study observations and caveats: All four CD4+ subsets from Type 1 diabetes patients carried moderately but significantly shorter TCRB CDR3s.

These receptors' targets are unknown. The sequencing sample was made of naive CD4+ T cells from blood. These receptors were collected from a man aged 18 to 30 with type 1 diabetes.

This clone has just a few counts. This CDR3 is CASITMSGEQYF. CDR3 nucleotides: TGTGCCAGCATTACTATGAGCGGCGAGCAGTACTTC. The chain joins TRBV2 to TRBJ2-7; the D gene is possibly TRBD2 (5 bases). The CDR3 runs to 12 residues. V lost 7 bases to trimming and J lost 6 bases, with 13 bases between them. CDR1 and CDR2 from the germline V gene are SNHLY and FYNNEI.

This clone was picked up a small number of times. The chain employs TRBV30 and TRBJ2-6, with TRBD2 identical over 8 bases. The trim removed 6 bases at V and 0 bases at J, leaving 4 bases unmatched. Germline V gives CDR1 GTSNPN, CDR2 SVGIG (reference sequence). CDR3 size: 15 residues. CDR3 coding DNA: TGTGCCTGCGGGGGGGTCCACTCTGGGGCCAACGTCCTGACTTTC. Translating gives CACGGVHSGANVLTF.

This clone was counted between two and nine times. This sequence joins TRBV21-1 and TRBJ1-1; TRBD1 reflects the table's D call only, with no check against the DNA. TRBV21-1 has pseudogene status. The CDR3 is made up of 14 amino acids. The CDR3, as DNA: TGTGCCAGCAGCAAAGGGGACAGGGGAACTGAAGCTTTCTTT. Residues: CASSKGDRGTEAFF.

The chain links TRBV7-9 to TRBJ1-1; D not resolved. CDR1 and CDR2 (germline): SEHNR, FQNEAQ (reference sequence). V lost 1 base, J lost 8 bases, and 11 bases lay in between. The CDR3 totals 13 residues. CDR3 region: CASSLEGEQEAFF. DNA of the CDR3: TGTGCCAGCAGCTTAGAGGGTGAACAGGAAGCTTTCTTT.

The chain has TRBV6-5 and TRBJ1-3; no clear D gene. V lost 4 bases and J 4 bases, leaving 11 bases between the germline ends. CDR1 and CDR2 (germline): MNHEY, SVGAGI. This CDR3 contains 14 residues. The CDR3 sequence is CASSSPLGGNTIYF. The CDR3 DNA reads TGTGCCAGCAGTTCCCCTTTGGGAGGAAACACCATATATTTT.

This clone showed up just a few times. This chain uses TRBV2 with TRBJ1-1; a possible D gene is TRBD1 (6 bases). Trimming took off 8 bases at V and 4 bases at J, with 14 bases between the two ends. CDR3 length: 13 amino acids. Germline lookup yields CDR1 SNHLY and CDR2 FYNNEI. The CDR3: CASLVGAGTEAFF. CDR3 nucleotides: TGTGCCAGCCTAGTGGGGGCTGGCACTGAAGCTTTCTTT.

This clone was picked up a small number of times. This chain connects TRBV5-1 to TRBJ1-5; D might be TRBD1 (5 bases). Germline V gives CDR1 SGHRS, CDR2 YFSETQ. The CDR3 extends over 16 amino acids. V was pared by 4 bases and J by 5 bases, with 19 bases between. CDR3 sequence reads: CASSPLGTQGDQPQHF. The CDR3 DNA follows: TGCGCCAGCAGCCCGTTGGGGACGCAAGGGGATCAGCCCCAGCATTTT. The full variable domain, rest sourced from reference TRBV5-1 and TRBJ1-5, is KAGVTQTPRYLIKTRGQQVTLSCSPISGHRSVSWYQQTPGQGLQFLFEYFSETQRNKGNFPGRFSGRQFSNSRSEMNVSTLELGDSALYLCASSPLGTQGDQPQHFGDGTRLSIL.

This rearrangement joins TRBV5-1 to TRBJ2-3; D uncertain. Germline V gene lookup returns CDR1 SGHRS and CDR2 YFSETQ. The CDR3 has 13 residues. V lost 0 bases and J lost 10, with 12 bases in between. The CDR3 spells CASSLAHSGAQYF. In DNA form, the CDR3 reads TGCGCCAGCAGCTTGGCACACTCAGGTGCGCAGTATTTT.

This chain uses TRBV5-1 with TRBJ1-5, with TRBD1 matching 10 bases. Germline CDR1 and CDR2: SGHRS and YFSETQ. CDR3 length: 15 residues. Germline trimming cut 2 bases from V and 9 bases from J; bases unmatched to any gene: 8. The CDR3 protein is CASSLGDRGVGPQHF. CDR3 coding DNA: TGCGCCAGCAGCTTAGGGGACAGGGGAGTTGGGCCCCAGCATTTT.